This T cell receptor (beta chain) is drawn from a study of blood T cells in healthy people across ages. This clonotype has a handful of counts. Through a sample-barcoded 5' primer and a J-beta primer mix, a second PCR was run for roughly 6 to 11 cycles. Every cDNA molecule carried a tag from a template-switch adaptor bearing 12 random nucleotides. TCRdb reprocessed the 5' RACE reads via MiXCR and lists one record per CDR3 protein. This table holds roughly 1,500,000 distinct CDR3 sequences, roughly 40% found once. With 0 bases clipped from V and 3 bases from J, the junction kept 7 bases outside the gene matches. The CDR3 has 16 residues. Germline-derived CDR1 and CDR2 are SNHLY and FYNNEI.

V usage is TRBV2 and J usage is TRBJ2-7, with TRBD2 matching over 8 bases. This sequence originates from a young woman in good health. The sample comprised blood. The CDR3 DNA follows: TGTGCCAGCAGTGAAGCGCGGGGGGTATACTTCTACGAGCAGTACTTC. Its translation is CASSEARGVYFYEQYF.